This note documents a single TCR beta chain sequence. What it binds is unknown. The source of the sample is a study of regulatory dendritic cells for organ transplantation. Study results and caveats: Regulatory dendritic cells appeared to expand memory CD8+ clones less than mature ones. Considerable individual heterogeneity was seen in alloreactive memory CD8+ T cells. Memory T cells were less diverse than naive, with memory CD8+ most oligoclonal.

Profiled with immunoSEQ multiplex PCR; TCRdb holds only in-frame clones, not every one. This table has about 10,000 clones, more than 55% appearing once. FACS sorted CD4+ or CD8+ T cells into CD45RA+ naive and CD45RO+ memory. Material: memory CD8+ T cells from blood. Stated subset: CD45RO+ memory T cells. This TCR came from a human donor in good health.

The CDR3 loop is CASSQDLELNEQFF. The CDR3 nucleotides read TGCGCCAGCAGCCAAGATTTGGAGCTCAATGAGCAGTTCTTC. V and J are TRBV4-3 and TRBJ2-1, with unresolved D. There are 14 residues in the CDR3. Germline CDR1 is LGHNA and CDR2 is YSLEER. V shed 0 bases and J shed 6 bases, with 9 bases lying between them.